This record looks at one T cell receptor (beta chain) sequence and its context. The repertoire was sequenced with immunoSEQ multiplex PCR; TCRdb's copy has only in-frame clones and lacks some. The table lists 100,000 to 150,000 clones, around 89% of them singletons. This record belongs to a study of blood T cell repertoires in COVID-19. The overall study: Collection of acute and convalescent COVID-19 samples took place in the United States, Italy and Spain.

The CDR3 loop spans 15 amino acids. Between the trimmed V and J ends, which lost 1 base and 1 base, there was a span of 10 bases. CDR1 is SNHLY and CDR2 is FYNNEI in the germline V gene. The material sequenced was peripheral blood. This chain uses TRBV2 with TRBJ2-5; D gene unclear. The TCR sequence derives from a human donor in a cohort sampled during active COVID-19. CDR3 sequence reads: CASSEEEPLQETQYF. The CDR3 region has the DNA TGTGCCAGCAGTGAAGAAGAGCCACTCCAAGAGACCCAGTACTTC.